These T cell receptor beta chains were read from a single sample in a study of beta chain features in type 1 diabetes. TCRdb keeps only in-frame clones here, not all; method: immunoSEQ multiplex PCR. The sample shows 60,000 or so clones, around 63% of them seen only once. Sequenced input: Tregs from blood. The source is a woman between 18 and 30 years old in good health. The CDR3 runs from the conserved cysteine through the conserved F or W.

J gene,V gene,CDR3 protein
TRBJ2-7,TRBV6-5,CASSYSRDSYEQYF
TRBJ2-1,TRBV7-2,CASSLAMAYEQFF
TRBJ2-3,TRBV18,CASSPGQGVGDTQYF
TRBJ2-2,TRBV5-1,CASSFTGGELFF
TRBJ1-5,TRBV18,CASSPVRQPQPQHF
TRBJ2-3,TRBV4-1,CASSRKASGRVPDTQYF
TRBJ2-3,TRBV19,CASMSAGGPRDTQYF
TRBJ1-1,TRBV10-1,CASSESTGSTMNTEAFF
TRBJ2-6,TRBV5-1,CASRGTGSGANVLTF
TRBJ1-1,TRBV21-1,CASSKPGQGYTEAFF
TRBJ1-4,TRBV4-1,CASSKRRLRQENEKLFF
TRBJ2-1,TRBV29-1,CSVEGQGFYNEQFF
TRBJ2-1,TRBV5-1,CASSLEGVPYNEQFF
TRBJ1-1,TRBV7-9,CASSFDRDAEAFF
TRBJ2-3,TRBV5-1,CASTRAGGSTDTQYF
TRBJ2-7,TRBV4-1,CASSPGLAGSYEQYF